This T cell receptor (beta chain) comes out of a study of blood T cell repertoires in COVID-19 (dated by TCRdb to about 2020). Regarding the complete study: Collaborator samples came from the United States, Italy and Spain and covered acute and convalescent phases of COVID-19. The material from the prospective study consisted of cDNA or gDNA derived from T cells, B-cell-depleted T cells, or PBMCs. Deeply sampled blood TCRbeta repertoires from subjects exposed to, actively infected with, or recovered from COVID-19 were included in the dataset. A freely available public database, intended as a resource for researchers studying the immune response to SARS-CoV-2, is where the repertoires were released. The samples were drawn from the first 160 participants of the ongoing ImmuneRACE study and from more than 1,000 subjects provided by 6 global collaborators. Nearly every sample came with metadata listing a de-identified subject ID, COVID-19 status, age in years and sex. Where HLA class I and class II types were available, the types were taken from metadata supplied by the sample provider, not from assay-based typing.

Study-level results and caveats: Clinical and demographic metadata were provided uncurated, with the amount varying by source and participant.

TCRbeta CDR3 regions were amplified from genomic DNA using the immunoSEQ Assay, a bias-controlled multiplex PCR. Per the original workflow: The number of nucleated cells in each sample was estimated from the amplification of reference gene primers within the assay. To quantify the absolute abundance of each unique TCRbeta CDR3 rearrangement, sequence reads were collapsed and filtered. For each sample, productive Simpson clonality was calculated by taking the square root of Simpson's diversity index across productive rearrangements. TCRdb stores this immuneACCESS table with in-frame sequences only. Part of the clones is absent; in the studies checked, under half of the shortfall reflects unresolved V genes, and no reason is known for the rest. D and trimming were read from the DNA, whereas the V and J calls and clone size are those reported in that table. The sample has 95,000 to 150,000 clones on record, 79% of them singletons. The top ten constitute approximately 35% of the sample.

On this clone itself: Its antigen remains undetermined. The record has no base qualities; no much larger clone is one base away.

Each collaborating institution followed its own protocols to collect whole blood in K2EDTA tubes. For TCRbeta analysis, collaborators shipped samples in one of three forms: frozen whole blood, isolated PBMCs, or DNA extracted from either of those sample types. The CDR3 holds 17 amino acids from the cysteine to the phenylalanine. Kept here is only the CDR3 DNA, which spans 51 bases and is read in frame from base 1. As encoded in the germline V gene, CDR1 is KGHDR while CDR2 is SFDVKD. Here V drops 4 bases and J drops 3 bases, and the junction holds 10 bases not matched to any gene. The sample comprised peripheral blood. This sequence originates from a middle-aged man with active or convalescent COVID-19. The V and J segments used are TRBV24-1 and TRBJ2-1; 8 middle bases align to TRBD2. The bases are TGTGCCACCAGTGACCGCGGGGGACTAGGACTCTACAATGAGCAGTTCTTC. Its amino acids are CATSDRGGLGLYNEQFF.